The TCR beta chain described here comes from a study of blood T cell repertoires in COVID-19. Background on the study: COVID-19 samples, acute and convalescent, were from the United States, Italy and Spain. The cDNA or gDNA used as material had been derived from T cells, B-cell-depleted T cells, or PBMCs.

With 6 bases clipped from V and 6 bases from J, the junction kept 20 bases outside the gene matches. Germline V gene data show CDR1 as SQVTM and CDR2 as ANQGSEA. CDR3 length: 16 amino acids. As handled by the study authors: Reference gene primers were amplified, and this amplification served to estimate nucleated cell counts. Profiling relied on immunoSEQ multiplex PCR, and the TCRdb table lists in-frame clones only, not all of them. That table gives V, J and clone size, and the DNA gave D and trimming. In the table there are 90,000 to 120,000 clones, around 82% of which are singletons. J is TRBJ2-7 and V is TRBV29-1; the match to TRBD1 covers 7 bases. The receptor comes from a human donor in a cohort sampled during active COVID-19. Sequenced sample: peripheral blood. The CDR3 loop reads CSVLNLRGHRSCEQYV. The CDR3 nucleotides are TGCAGCGTCTTAAACTTAAGGGGGCACAGGAGCTGCGAGCAGTACGTC.